This T cell receptor (beta chain) was recorded in a study of shared T cell receptors in the human thymus. Here immunoSEQ multiplex PCR was the method, and the copy in TCRdb shows in-frame clones only, minus some. In the table there are hundreds of thousands of clones, more than 75% of which are singletons. Germline CDR1 SEHNR, CDR2 FQNEAQ (reference sequence). The CDR3 spans 15 residues. V dropped 4 bases and J dropped 1 base, with 13 bases sitting between them. This sample also appeared in a second study, on human thymus T cells. This second report adds: Healthy Finnish infants having corrective surgery for congenital heart defects served as donors. Thymus specimens were resections from corrective heart surgery. Apparent skewing of V and J gene usage characterized both thymic and blood repertoires. Unrelated individuals reportedly shared highly overlapping thymic TCR repertoires.

The gene calls are TRBV7-9 and TRBJ1-1; the D gene is possibly TRBD1 (6 bases). This TCR was recovered from a boy under three years old with a congenital heart defect. The sequenced material came from thymocytes. CDR3: CASSYDRFPNTEAFF. CDR3 bases: TGTGCCAGCAGCTACGACAGGTTCCCGAACACTGAAGCTTTCTTT.